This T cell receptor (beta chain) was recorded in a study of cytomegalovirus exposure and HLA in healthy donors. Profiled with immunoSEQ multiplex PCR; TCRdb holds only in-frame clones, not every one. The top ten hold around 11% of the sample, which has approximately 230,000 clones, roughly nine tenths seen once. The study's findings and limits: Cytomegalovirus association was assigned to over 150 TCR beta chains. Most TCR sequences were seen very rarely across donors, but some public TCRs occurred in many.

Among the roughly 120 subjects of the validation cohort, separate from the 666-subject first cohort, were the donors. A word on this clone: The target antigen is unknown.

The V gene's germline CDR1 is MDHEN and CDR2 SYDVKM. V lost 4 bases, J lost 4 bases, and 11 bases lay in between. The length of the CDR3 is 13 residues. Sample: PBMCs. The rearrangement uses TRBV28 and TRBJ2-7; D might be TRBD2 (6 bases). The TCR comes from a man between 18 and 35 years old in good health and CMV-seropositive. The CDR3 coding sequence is TGTGCCAGCAGTTGGGGCGGGACTTACGAGCAGTACTTC. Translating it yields CASSWGGTYEQYF.